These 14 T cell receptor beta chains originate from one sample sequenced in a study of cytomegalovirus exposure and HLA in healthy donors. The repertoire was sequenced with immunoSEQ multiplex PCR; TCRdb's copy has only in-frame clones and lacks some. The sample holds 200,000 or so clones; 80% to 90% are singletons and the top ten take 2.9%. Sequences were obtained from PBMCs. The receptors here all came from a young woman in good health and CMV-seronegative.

For the CDR3, the DNA is TGCGCCAGCAGCGACGGGGACAGCTACCTCTACGAGCAGTACTTC. It codes for CASSDGDSYLYEQYF. The chain carries TRBV5-1 and TRBJ2-7; 7 bases line up with TRBD1. The germline V gene has CDR1 SGHRS and CDR2 YFSETQ. Unmatched junction bases numbered 10, after V lost 4 bases and J lost 3 bases. This CDR3 spans 15 amino acids.

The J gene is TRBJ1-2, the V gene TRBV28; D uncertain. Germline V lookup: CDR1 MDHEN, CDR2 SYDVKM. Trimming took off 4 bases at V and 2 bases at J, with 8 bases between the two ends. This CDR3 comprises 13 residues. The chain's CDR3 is CASSSLLNYGYTF. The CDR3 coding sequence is TGTGCCAGCAGTTCCCTATTGAACTATGGCTACACCTTC.

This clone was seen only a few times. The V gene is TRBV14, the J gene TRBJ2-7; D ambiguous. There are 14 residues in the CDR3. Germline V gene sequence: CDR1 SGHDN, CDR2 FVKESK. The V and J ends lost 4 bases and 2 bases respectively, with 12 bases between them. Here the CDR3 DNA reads TGTGCCAGCAGCCCCACCTTCGGAGCCTACGAGCAGTACTTC. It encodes CASSPTFGAYEQYF.

DNA of the CDR3: TGCGCCAGCAGCCAAGTTGGCAGCGGGAGGGCCAACGCAGATACGCAGTATTTT. Translated: CASSQVGSGRANADTQYF. The chain is built from TRBV4-3 and TRBJ2-3; 10 nucleotides match TRBD2. Losses at the gene ends were 1 base for V and 4 bases for J; bases not matched to a gene: 11. The CDR3 is 18 amino acids. The germline V gene encodes CDR1 LGHNA and CDR2 YSLEER.

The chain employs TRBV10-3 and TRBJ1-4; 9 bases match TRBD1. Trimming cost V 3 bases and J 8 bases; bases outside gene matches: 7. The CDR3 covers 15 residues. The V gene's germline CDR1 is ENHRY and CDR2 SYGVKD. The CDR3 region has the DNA TGTGCCATCAGTGAAGGGACAGGGTCGGGGGAAAAACTGTTTTTT. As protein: CAISEGTGSGEKLFF.

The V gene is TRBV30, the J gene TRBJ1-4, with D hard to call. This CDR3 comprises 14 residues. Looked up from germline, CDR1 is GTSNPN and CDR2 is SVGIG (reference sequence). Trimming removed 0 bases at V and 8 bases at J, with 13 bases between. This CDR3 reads CAWSVLDYGEKLFF. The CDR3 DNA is TGTGCCTGGAGTGTACTAGACTACGGAGAAAAACTGTTTTTT.

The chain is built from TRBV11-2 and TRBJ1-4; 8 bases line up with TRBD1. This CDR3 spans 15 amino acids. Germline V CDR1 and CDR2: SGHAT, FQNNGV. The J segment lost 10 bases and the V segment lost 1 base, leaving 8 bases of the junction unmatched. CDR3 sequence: CASSLVGQGMGKLFF. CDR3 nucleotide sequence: TGTGCCAGCAGCTTAGTTGGACAGGGTATGGGAAAACTGTTTTTT. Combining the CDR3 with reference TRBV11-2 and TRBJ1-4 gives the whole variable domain EAGVAQSPRYKIIEKRQSVAFWCNPISGHATLYWYQQILGQGPKLLIQFQNNGVVDDSQLPKDRFSAERLKGVDSTLKIQPAKLEDSAVYLCASSLVGQGMGKLFFGSGTQLSVL.

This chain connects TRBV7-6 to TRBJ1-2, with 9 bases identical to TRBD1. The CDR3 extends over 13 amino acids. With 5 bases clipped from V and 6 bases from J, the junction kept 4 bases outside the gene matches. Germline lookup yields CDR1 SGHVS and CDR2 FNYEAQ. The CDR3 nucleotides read TGTGCCAGCAGCCCGACAGGGGGTAATGGCTACACCTTC. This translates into CASSPTGGNGYTF.

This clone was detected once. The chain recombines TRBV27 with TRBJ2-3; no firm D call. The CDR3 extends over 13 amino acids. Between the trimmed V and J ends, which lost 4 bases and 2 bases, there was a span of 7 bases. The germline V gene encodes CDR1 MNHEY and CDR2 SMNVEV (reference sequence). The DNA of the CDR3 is TGTGCCAGCAGTTACACATCCACAGATACGCAGTATTTT. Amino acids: CASSYTSTDTQYF.

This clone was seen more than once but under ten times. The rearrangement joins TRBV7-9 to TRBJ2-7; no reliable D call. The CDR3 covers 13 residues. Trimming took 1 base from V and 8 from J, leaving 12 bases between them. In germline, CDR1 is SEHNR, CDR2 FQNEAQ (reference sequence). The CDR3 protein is CASSLEPLSKQYF. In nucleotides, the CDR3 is TGTGCCAGCAGCTTAGAGCCGCTCTCGAAGCAGTACTTC.

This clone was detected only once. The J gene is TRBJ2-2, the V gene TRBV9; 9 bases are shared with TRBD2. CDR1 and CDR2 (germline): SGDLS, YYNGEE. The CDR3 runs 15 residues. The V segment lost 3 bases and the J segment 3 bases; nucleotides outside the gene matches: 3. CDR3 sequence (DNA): TGTGCCAGCAGCGCGACTAGCGGATACACCGGGGAGCTGTTTTTT. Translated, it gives CASSATSGYTGELFF.

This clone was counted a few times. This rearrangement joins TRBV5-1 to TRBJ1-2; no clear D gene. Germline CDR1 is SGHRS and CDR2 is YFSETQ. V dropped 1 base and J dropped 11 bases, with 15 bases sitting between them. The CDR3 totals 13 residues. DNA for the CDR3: TGCGCCAGCAGCTTGTTAGTTCCTGGAGAATACACCTTC. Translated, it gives CASSLLVPGEYTF.

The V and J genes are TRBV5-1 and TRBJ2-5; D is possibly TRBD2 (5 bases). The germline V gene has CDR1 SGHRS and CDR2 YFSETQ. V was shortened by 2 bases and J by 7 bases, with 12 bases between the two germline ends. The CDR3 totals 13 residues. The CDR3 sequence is CASSFPGVVTQYF. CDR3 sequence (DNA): TGCGCCAGCAGCTTTCCCGGGGTAGTGACCCAGTACTTC.

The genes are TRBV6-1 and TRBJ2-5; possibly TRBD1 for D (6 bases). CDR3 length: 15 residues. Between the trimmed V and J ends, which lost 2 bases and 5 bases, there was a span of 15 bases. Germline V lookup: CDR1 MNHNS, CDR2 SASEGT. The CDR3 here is CASSESPGVRETQYF. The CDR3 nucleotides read TGTGCCAGCAGTGAATCCCCAGGGGTGCGGGAGACCCAGTACTTC.